The 11 T cell receptor beta chains listed next were all sequenced from one sample in a study of blood T cell repertoires in COVID-19. Profiling relied on immunoSEQ multiplex PCR, and the TCRdb table lists in-frame clones only, not all of them. This sample yields 250,000 to 300,000 clones, of which roughly 84% are seen a single time; 4.2% belongs to the top ten. Sequenced sample: peripheral blood. Receptors originate from a man in his sixties with acute or convalescent COVID-19.

This clone has just a few counts. Distinct nucleotide sequences in the sample also encode this CDR3. The chain combines TRBV28 with TRBJ1-5, with TRBD1 matching over 9 bases. J lost 1 base, V lost 1 base, and 2 bases had no gene match. The CDR3 covers 16 residues. Germline loops: CDR1 MDHEN, CDR2 SYDVKM. The CDR3 reads CASSLLGQGSNQPQHF. The DNA of the CDR3 is TGTGCCAGCAGTTTATTGGGACAGGGAAGCAATCAGCCCCAGCATTTT.

The chain employs TRBV5-1 and TRBJ2-5; D is perhaps TRBD2 (5 bases). V was cut by 6 bases and J by 0 bases, with 9 bases left in between. There are 13 residues in the CDR3. In germline, CDR1 is SGHRS, CDR2 YFSETQ. As DNA, the CDR3 is TGCGCCAGCAAACCGGACTACCAAGAGACCCAGTACTTC. It codes for CASKPDYQETQYF.

On this clone itself: This sample includes further DNA sequences coding for the same CDR3. The chain carries TRBV6-4 and TRBJ2-3; D remains unclear. The germline V and J ends were trimmed by 2 bases and 3 bases, with 12 bases remaining between them. Germline V gene data show CDR1 as MRHNA and CDR2 as SNTAGT. The CDR3 runs 15 residues. As DNA, the CDR3 is TGTGCCAGCAGTGACCCGGGTCTCGGGACAGATACGCAGTATTTT. As protein: CASSDPGLGTDTQYF.

With regard to this clone: Different DNA sequences within this sample yield the same CDR3. The chain joins TRBV5-1 to TRBJ2-3; D is ambiguous. CDR1 and CDR2 from the germline V gene are SGHRS and YFSETQ. The CDR3 runs 12 residues. V dropped 3 bases and J dropped 3 bases, with 5 bases sitting between them. CDR3 in DNA: TGCGCCAGCAGCTCCAGTACAGATACGCAGTATTTT. Translation gives CASSSSTDTQYF.

The chain joins TRBV30 to TRBJ2-5, with TRBD1 matching 8 bases. V was clipped by 0 bases and J by 5 bases; unmatched bases: 5. This CDR3 is built from 14 residues. The V gene's germline CDR1 is GTSNPN and CDR2 SVGIG (reference sequence). The CDR3 bases are TGTGCCTGGAGTGTCACAGGGGGTAGGGAGACCCAGTACTTC. This gives the protein CAWSVTGGRETQYF.

The chain is built from TRBV19 and TRBJ2-7, with TRBD1 as a possible D gene (5 bases). The germline V and J ends were trimmed by 4 bases and 3 bases, with 13 bases remaining between them. Germline CDR1 reads LNHDA; CDR2 reads SQIVND (reference sequence). The CDR3 spans 14 residues. CDR3 protein: CASSSVQGDYEQYF. The CDR3 coding sequence is TGTGCCAGTAGTAGCGTCCAGGGCGACTACGAGCAGTACTTC.

The CDR3 DNA reads as TGTGCCAGCAGCTTGGACAGGGGAAATTCACCCCTCCACTTT. Amino acids: CASSLDRGNSPLHF. The rearrangement links TRBV5-4 to TRBJ1-6; 7 bases map to TRBD1. Germline V gene sequence: CDR1 SGHNT, CDR2 YYREEE (reference sequence). With 0 bases clipped from V and 7 bases from J, the junction kept 1 base outside the gene matches. The length of the CDR3 is 14 residues.

The chain employs TRBV9 and TRBJ2-7, with TRBD2 matching 8 bases. Germline-derived CDR1 and CDR2 are SGDLS and YYNGEE. The CDR3 extends over 15 amino acids. The J segment lost 1 base and the V segment lost 5 bases, leaving 8 bases of the junction unmatched. CDR3 coding DNA: TGTGCCAGCAGTCTAGCGGGTGAAGTTTCCTACGAGCAGTACTTC. Encoded protein: CASSLAGEVSYEQYF.

The rearrangement uses TRBV7-9 and TRBJ2-6, with D hard to call. Looked up from germline, CDR1 is SEHNR and CDR2 is FQNEAQ (reference sequence). The CDR3 loop spans 19 amino acids. V shed 5 bases and J shed 1 base, with 21 bases lying between them. The CDR3 region is CASSLDRVPIMSGANVLTF. The CDR3 coding sequence is TGTGCCAGCAGCCTCGACCGGGTCCCAATAATGTCTGGGGCCAACGTCCTGACTTTC.

This chain joins TRBV9 and TRBJ1-1; 8 bases match TRBD1. The CDR3 totals 15 residues. V lost 1 base and J lost 4; bases outside the gene matches: 6. Per germline, CDR1 SGDLS and CDR2 YYNGEE. The CDR3 protein is CASSVLDRGGTEAFF. In nucleotides, the CDR3 is TGTGCCAGCAGCGTACTCGACAGGGGAGGCACTGAAGCTTTCTTT.

The chain joins TRBV5-1 to TRBJ1-6; 9 bases match TRBD1. This CDR3 spans 16 amino acids. The ends lost 0 bases at V and 9 bases at J; junction bases unmatched: 7. CDR1 is SGHRS, CDR2 YFSETQ, per germline. This CDR3 is CASSLVGQGYGSPLHF. The CDR3 DNA reads TGCGCCAGCAGCTTGGTGGGACAGGGATACGGTTCACCCCTCCACTTT.